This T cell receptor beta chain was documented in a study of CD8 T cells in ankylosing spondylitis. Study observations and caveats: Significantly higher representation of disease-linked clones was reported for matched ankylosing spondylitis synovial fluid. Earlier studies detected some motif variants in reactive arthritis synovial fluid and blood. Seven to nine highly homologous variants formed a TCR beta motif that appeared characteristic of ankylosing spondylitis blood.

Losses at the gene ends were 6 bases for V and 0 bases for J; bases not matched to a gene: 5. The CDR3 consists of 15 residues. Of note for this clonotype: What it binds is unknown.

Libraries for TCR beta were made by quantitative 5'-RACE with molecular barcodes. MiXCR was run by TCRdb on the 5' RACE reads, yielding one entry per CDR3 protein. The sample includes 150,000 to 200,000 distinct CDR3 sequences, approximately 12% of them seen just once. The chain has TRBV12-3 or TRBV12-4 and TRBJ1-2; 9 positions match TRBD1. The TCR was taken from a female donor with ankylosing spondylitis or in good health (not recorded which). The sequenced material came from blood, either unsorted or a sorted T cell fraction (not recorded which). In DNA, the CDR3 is TGTGCCAGCAGCGCGGACAGGGGAACTAACTATGGCTACACCTTC. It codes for CASSADRGTNYGYTF.